This TCR beta chain was sequenced during a study of cytomegalovirus exposure and HLA in healthy donors. General observations from the study: A likely sequencing artifact accounted for one observed cluster of highly shared sequence variants. Cytomegalovirus status, reportedly, was diagnosed with high specificity and sensitivity by the classifier.

The PCR used 60 Vbeta and 13 Jbeta primers. Using immunoSEQ multiplex PCR, the repertoire was profiled, and TCRdb retains in-frame clones only, with some absent. The sample includes around 150,000 clones, 84% seen only once; the top ten take 5% to 7%. This clone was seen once. Its antigen is undetermined. There are 14 residues in the CDR3. Germline-derived CDR1 and CDR2 are SEHNR and FQNEAQ (reference sequence). The trim removed 5 bases at V and 2 bases at J, leaving 5 bases unmatched. Sequenced sample: PBMCs. The gene calls are TRBV7-9 and TRBJ2-7; 8 positions agree with TRBD1. The sequence was obtained from a man aged 45-65 years in good health and CMV-seropositive. The CDR3 nucleotides read TGTGCCAGCAGCCGGACAGGGAGTCCCTACGAGCAGTACTTC. Protein sequence: CASSRTGSPYEQYF.